A selection of T cell receptor beta chains follows, all from one sample in a study of technical replicates of blood from a few donors. TCRdb's table, derived via immunoSEQ multiplex PCR, lists solely in-frame clones and lacks some. The sample yields roughly 93,000 clones, 95% seen once. The source material was T cells isolated from PBMCs. The receptors were gathered from a human donor in good health. Both conserved end residues are part of each CDR3. The D gene is left open where the match is weak. Size is omitted from some rows. Given values are once, few, many or a class for expanded clones.

>NA|TRBV2|TRBD1|TRBJ1-3|14
TGTGCCAGCAGCTTTTCGGACAGGGGGAACACCATATATTTT
CASSFSDRGNTIYF
>NA|TRBV6-1|TRBD1|TRBJ2-2|13
TGTGCCAGCCGGGACAGTCACACCGGGGAGCTGTTTTTT
CASRDSHTGELFF
>once|TRBV27|TRBD1|TRBJ1-1|13
TGTGCCAGCAGGACAGGGGGTGTGACTGAAGCTTTCTTT
CASRTGGVTEAFF
>NA|TRBV28|TRBD1|TRBJ2-5|17
TGTGCCAGCAGTTTATCTCCCGAGTGGCAGGGGGAAGAGACCCAGTACTTC
CASSLSPEWQGEETQYF
>NA|TRBV7-7|NA|TRBJ2-1|14
TGTGCTAGCAGCTTAGGCTTAACGGTGGATGAGCAGTTCTTC
CASSLGLTVDEQFF
>NA|TRBV19|TRBD2|TRBJ2-5|14
TGTGCCAGTAGGCAAGTAGCGGGGGAAGAGACCCAGTACTTC
CASRQVAGEETQYF
>NA|TRBV19|TRBD2|TRBJ2-1|16
TGTGCCAGTAGTGCGGGGGAATGGGGCTCCTACAATGAGCAGTTCTTC
CASSAGEWGSYNEQFF
>NA|TRBV5-1|TRBD2|TRBJ2-5|17
TGCGCCAGCAGCTTGGACGGGGGGATAGTGAGGCGAGAGACCCAGTACTTC
CASSLDGGIVRRETQYF
>NA|TRBV4-2|TRBD1|TRBJ1-2|16
TGTGCCAGCAGCCAAAACGGGGGACAGGGGGGGTATGGCTACACCTTC
CASSQNGGQGGYGYTF
>once|TRBV7-9|NA|TRBJ1-3|14
TGTGCCAGCAGCAACAGGGTCTCTGGAAACACCATATATTTT
CASSNRVSGNTIYF
>NA|TRBV7-9|TRBD1|TRBJ2-7|14
TGTGCCAGCAGCGACCAGCAGGGGGTCTACGAGCAGTACTTC
CASSDQQGVYEQYF
>NA|TRBV7-6|TRBD2|TRBJ2-1|15
TGTGCCAGCAGCTTTAAAGCGGGGGTGTACAATGAGCAGTTCTTC
CASSFKAGVYNEQFF
>NA|TRBV6-5|TRBD1|TRBJ1-2|14
TGTGCCAGCAGGCCACCACAGGGGCCTGGGGGCTACACCTTC
CASRPPQGPGGYTF
>NA|TRBV7-9|NA|TRBJ1-1|13
TGTGCCAGCAGCTTAAACGAGGGCACTGAAGCTTTCTTT
CASSLNEGTEAFF
>once|TRBV5-1|TRBD2|TRBJ2-5|20
TGCGCCAGCAGCTTGGAGGTCCTAGCGGGGGGGCCGGTGTACCAAGAGACCCAGTACTTC
CASSLEVLAGGPVYQETQYF
>NA|TRBV27|NA|TRBJ2-7|13
TGTGCCAGCAGTTCGCCCTATTCCTACGAGCAGTACTTC
CASSSPYSYEQYF
>once|TRBV19|NA|TRBJ2-3|15
TGTGCCAGTAGTGTTCGGCCGAAGGGGGCAGATACGCAGTATTTT
CASSVRPKGADTQYF
>NA|TRBV7-9|TRBD2|TRBJ2-1|13
TGTGCCAGCAGCTTAGGGGGGGGCAATGAGCAGTTCTTC
CASSLGGGNEQFF
>NA|TRBV15|NA|TRBJ2-2|13
TGTGCCACCTCACTCCGTTCCACCGGGGAGCTGTTTTTT
CATSLRSTGELFF
>NA|TRBV7-9|TRBD1|TRBJ1-5|15
TGTGCCAGCAGCTTAGGCCAGGGGGTCAATCAGCCCCAGCATTTT
CASSLGQGVNQPQHF
>NA|TRBV9|NA|TRBJ2-2|17
TGTGCCAGCAGCGGGCCCCGGGAGCGGACGAACACCGGGGAGCTGTTTTTT
CASSGPRERTNTGELFF
>NA|TRBV19|TRBD1|TRBJ2-7|15
TGTGCCAGTATGGATCCCGGGACAGGGGGCTACGAGCAGTACTTC
CASMDPGTGGYEQYF
>NA|TRBV6-1|NA|TRBJ2-5|14
TGTGCCAGCAGTGAGGGGAGAATCCAAGAGACCCAGTACTTC
CASSEGRIQETQYF
>NA|TRBV14|NA|TRBJ1-1|14
TGTGCCAGCAGCCACGATCGCCGGGTCACTGAAGCTTTCTTT
CASSHDRRVTEAFF
>NA|TRBV14|NA|TRBJ2-1|13
TGTGCCAGCAGTTGGAGCTCCTACAATGAGCAGTTCTTC
CASSWSSYNEQFF
>NA|TRBV6-1|NA|TRBJ1-2|14
TGTGCCAGCAGTGAGCAGGATATCAACTATGGCTACACCTTC
CASSEQDINYGYTF
>NA|TRBV9|TRBD1|TRBJ2-7|14
TGTGCCAGCAGCGACCGGGACAGGGGATACGAGCAGTACTTC
CASSDRDRGYEQYF
>NA|TRBV10-1|NA|TRBJ2-4|15
TGCGCCAGCAGTGAGTCGACCGGGTCCAAAAACATTCAGTACTTC
CASSESTGSKNIQYF
>NA|TRBV19|NA|TRBJ1-5|15
TGTGCCAGTAGGTGGGAGAGGGAATCGAATCAGCCCCAGCATTTT
CASRWERESNQPQHF
>NA|TRBV19|NA|TRBJ1-3|14
TGTGCCAGTAGGCTAGGCCACTCTGGAAACACCATATATTTT
CASRLGHSGNTIYF
>NA|TRBV19|TRBD1|TRBJ1-2|15
TGTGCCAGTACCTCAAGCGGAACAGGGGTCTATGGCTACACCTTC
CASTSSGTGVYGYTF
>NA|TRBV7-9|NA|TRBJ1-1|13
TGTGCCAGCAGCCCGACAGTGAACACTGAAGCTTTCTTT
CASSPTVNTEAFF
>NA|TRBV5-1|TRBD1|TRBJ2-3|16
TGCGCCAGCAGCTTAAACGGACAGGCCTATTCAGATACGCAGTATTTT
CASSLNGQAYSDTQYF
>NA|TRBV30|TRBD1|TRBJ1-2|17
TGTGCCTGGAGTATAACCGGGACAGGGGCTGGAGGCTATGGCTACACCTTC
CAWSITGTGAGGYGYTF
>NA|TRBV7-9|NA|TRBJ1-1|13
TGTGCCAGCAGCTTTCAGGGTGGGACTGAAGCTTTCTTT
CASSFQGGTEAFF
>once|TRBV28|NA|TRBJ1-2|14
TGTGCCAGCAGCAGGGATGGTGTAGACTATGGCTACACCTTC
CASSRDGVDYGYTF
>NA|TRBV7-9|TRBD1|TRBJ1-2|12
TGTGCCAGCAGCTTAGGGACAGGCGGCTACACCTTC
CASSLGTGGYTF
>once|TRBV6-1|NA|TRBJ1-2|13
TGTGCCAGCAGTCTCCGACAGACCGATGGCTACACCTTC
CASSLRQTDGYTF
>NA|TRBV7-6|TRBD1|TRBJ2-3|16
TGTGCCAGCAGCTTCACCCGGACAGGGGGCCCAGATACGCAGTATTTT
CASSFTRTGGPDTQYF
>once|TRBV4-1|NA|TRBJ1-3|15
TGCGCCAGCAGCCTCCTGAGATTGGTCGGAAACACCATATATTTT
CASSLLRLVGNTIYF
>NA|TRBV9|NA|TRBJ1-6|14
TGTGCCAGCAGCGTTTCCGGGGTTAATTCACCCCTCCACTTT
CASSVSGVNSPLHF
>NA|TRBV30|TRBD2|TRBJ2-5|14
TGTGCCTGGAGTGTACTAGCGGGGCGAGAGACCCAGTACTTC
CAWSVLAGRETQYF
>few|TRBV7-2|NA|TRBJ1-1|14
TGTGCCAGCAGCTTAGAAGGGGCTGAGACTGAAGCTTTCTTT
CASSLEGAETEAFF
>NA|TRBV19|NA|TRBJ1-5|12
TGTGCCAGTAGTCCCTTGAGTCAGCCCCAGCATTTT
CASSPLSQPQHF
>NA|TRBV7-7|TRBD2|TRBJ2-7|13
TGTGCTAGCAGCGCGGGAGGGGGCTACGAGCAGTACTTC
CASSAGGGYEQYF
>NA|TRBV7-6|NA|TRBJ2-6|18
TGTGCCAGCAGCGATCCGGACAGTGGGAGTTTGGGGGCCAACGTCCTGACTTTC
CASSDPDSGSLGANVLTF
>NA|TRBV5-6|NA|TRBJ1-3|14
TGTGCCAGCAGCTTGAGGGAGGTAGGAAACACCATATATTTT
CASSLREVGNTIYF
>NA|TRBV13|TRBD2|TRBJ2-1|16
TGTGCCAGCAGCCCTACACTAGCGGGGTCTTACAATGAGCAGTTCTTC
CASSPTLAGSYNEQFF
>NA|TRBV19|NA|TRBJ2-2|13
TGTGCCAGTAGTGGACTAAACACCGGGGAGCTGTTTTTT
CASSGLNTGELFF
>NA|TRBV9|NA|TRBJ1-2|17
TGTGCCAGCAGCGTAGACGCCTTGCCGGTGACTAACTATGGCTACACCTTC
CASSVDALPVTNYGYTF